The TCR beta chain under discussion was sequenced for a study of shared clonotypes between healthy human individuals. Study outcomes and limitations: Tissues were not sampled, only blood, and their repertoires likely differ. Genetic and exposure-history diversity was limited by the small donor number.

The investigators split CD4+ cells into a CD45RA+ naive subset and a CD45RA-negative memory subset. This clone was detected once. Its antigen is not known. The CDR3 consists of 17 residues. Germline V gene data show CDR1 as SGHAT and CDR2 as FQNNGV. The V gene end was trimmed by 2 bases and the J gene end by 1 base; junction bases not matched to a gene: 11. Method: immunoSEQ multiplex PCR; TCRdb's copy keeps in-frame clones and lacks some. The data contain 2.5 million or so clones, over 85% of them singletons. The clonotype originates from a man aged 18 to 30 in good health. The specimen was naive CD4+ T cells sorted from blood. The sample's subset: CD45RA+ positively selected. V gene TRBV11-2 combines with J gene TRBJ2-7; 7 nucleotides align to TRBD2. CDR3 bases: TGTGCCAGCAGCTTATCAATTACCGGGACTAAGTCCTACGAGCAGTACTTC. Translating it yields CASSLSITGTKSYEQYF.